This TCR beta chain appears in the sequencing data of a study of blood T cells in healthy people across ages. A sample-barcoded 5' primer and a J-beta primer mix were used in a second PCR of roughly 7 to 12 cycles. TCRdb passed the 5' RACE reads through MiXCR, listing each CDR3 protein once. The profile shows 600,000 or so distinct CDR3 sequences, about 28% of them singletons. Study-wide results and caveats: Both higher diversity and more naive CD4+ cells marked long-lived donors when set against aged donors. What prevented conclusive comparison of naive and antigen-experienced cells was that PBMCs were unsorted.

Samples had at least 7 million PBMCs isolated from them. Every sample gave at least 5 micrograms of total RNA when it was extracted. V lost 3 bases and J lost 5; bases outside the gene matches: 8. The CDR3 runs to 15 residues. Germline-derived CDR1 and CDR2 are SGHTA and FQGNSA. Comments on this clonotype: Its antigen is unidentified.

The gene calls are TRBV7-2 and TRBJ2-7; 9 positions agree with TRBD1. Sequenced: blood. This TCR came from an elderly woman in good health. CDR3 amino acids: CASSFGDRELNEQYF. CDR3 nucleotides: TGTGCCAGCAGCTTTGGGGACAGGGAGTTGAACGAGCAGTACTTC.